The text below deals with one TCR beta chain. The sample is drawn from a study of low-dose radiotherapy and immunotherapy resistance in tumors. The time point here: after trial treatment. Treatment in this sample: LDRT plus nivolumab, ipilimumab, low-dose cyclophosphamide and aspirin (RACIN trial). The authors ran around 19 PCR cycles to amplify TCRs with a constant-region primer and V-primer adapter. TCRdb redid the calling of the reads with MiXCR, one entry per CDR3 protein. The repertoire holds roughly 52,000 distinct CDR3 sequences, with around 35% as singletons. CDR3 length: 13 amino acids. Germline V lookup: CDR1 SQVTM, CDR2 ANQGSEA. With 4 bases removed from V and 5 bases from J, the gap between germline ends came to 14 bases.

The sample here was PBMCs, taken after low-dose radiotherapy plus immunotherapy. The J gene is TRBJ1-1, the V gene TRBV29-1, with D maybe TRBD1 (5 bases). This sequence originates from a male donor with rectosigmoid adenocarcinoma. The CDR3 reads CSVGGEGRTEAFF. For the CDR3, the DNA is TGCAGCGTTGGGGGGGAGGGACGGACTGAAGCTTTCTTT.